The clone carrying this T cell receptor (beta chain) has just a few counts. These data come from a study of glioma-infiltrating T cells. Germline assignment: CDR1 SNHLY and CDR2 FYNNEI. The CDR3 contains 13 residues. With 3 bases removed from V and 1 base from J, the gap between germline ends came to 6 bases. TCR alpha and beta CDR3 regions were amplified from RNA using iRepertoire nested multiplex PCR. TCRdb recomputed calls from the multiplex PCR reads with MiXCR, one row per CDR3 protein. The data hold about 140,000 distinct CDR3 sequences, with about two fifths observed a single time. The TCR originated in a human donor with low-grade glioma or glioblastoma, undergoing nonglioma brain surgery, or in good health (not recorded which). This chain joins TRBV2 and TRBJ1-1; unclear D gene. Sequencing used glioma tissue, nonneoplastic brain tissue, or PBMCs (not recorded which). CDR3 bases: TGTGCCAGCAGTGATATGAAGAACACTGAAGCTTTCTTT. The encoded protein is CASSDMKNTEAFF.